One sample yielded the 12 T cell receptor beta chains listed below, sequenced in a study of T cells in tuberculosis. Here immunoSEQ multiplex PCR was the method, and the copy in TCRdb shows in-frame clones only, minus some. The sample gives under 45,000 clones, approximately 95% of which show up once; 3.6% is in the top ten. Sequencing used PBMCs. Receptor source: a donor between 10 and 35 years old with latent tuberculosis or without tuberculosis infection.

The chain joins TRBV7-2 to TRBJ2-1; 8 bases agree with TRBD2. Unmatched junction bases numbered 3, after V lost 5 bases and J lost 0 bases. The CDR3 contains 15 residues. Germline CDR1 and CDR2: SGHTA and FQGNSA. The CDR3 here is CASSLSGNSYNEQFF. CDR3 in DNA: TGTGCCAGCAGCCTTAGCGGGAACTCCTACAATGAGCAGTTCTTC.

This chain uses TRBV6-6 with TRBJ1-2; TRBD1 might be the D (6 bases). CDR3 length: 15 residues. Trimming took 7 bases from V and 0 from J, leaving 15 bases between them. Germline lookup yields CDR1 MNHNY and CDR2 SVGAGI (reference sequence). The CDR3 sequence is CASTKGGGTNYGYTF. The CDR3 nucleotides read TGTGCCAGCACCAAGGGAGGGGGAACTAACTATGGCTACACCTTC.

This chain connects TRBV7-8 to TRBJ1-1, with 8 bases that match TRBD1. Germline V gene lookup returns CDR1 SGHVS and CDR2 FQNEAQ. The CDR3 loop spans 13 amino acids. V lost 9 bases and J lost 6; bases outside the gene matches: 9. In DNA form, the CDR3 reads TGTGCCAGTAAACAGGGGGGAGAAGCTGAAGCTTTCTTT. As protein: CASKQGGEAEAFF.

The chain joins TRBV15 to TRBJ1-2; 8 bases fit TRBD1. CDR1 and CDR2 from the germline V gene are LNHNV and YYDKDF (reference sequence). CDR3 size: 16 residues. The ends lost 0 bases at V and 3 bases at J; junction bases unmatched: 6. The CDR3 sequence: CATSRDRYRGDYGYTF. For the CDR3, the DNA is TGTGCCACCAGCAGAGATCGTTACAGGGGGGACTATGGCTACACCTTC.

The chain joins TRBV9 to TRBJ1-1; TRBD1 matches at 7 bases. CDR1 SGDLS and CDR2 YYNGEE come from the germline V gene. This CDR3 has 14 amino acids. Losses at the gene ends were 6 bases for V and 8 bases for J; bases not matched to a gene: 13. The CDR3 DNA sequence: TGTGCCAGCACCCCAGGAGACAGGGCCGCCGAAGCTTTCTTT. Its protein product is CASTPGDRAAEAFF. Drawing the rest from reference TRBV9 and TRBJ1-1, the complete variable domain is DSGVTQTPKHLITATGQRVTLRCSPRSGDLSVYWYQQSLDQGLQFLIQYYNGEERAKGNILERFSAQQFPDLHSELNLSSLELGDSALYFCASTPGDRAAEAFFGQGTRLTVV.

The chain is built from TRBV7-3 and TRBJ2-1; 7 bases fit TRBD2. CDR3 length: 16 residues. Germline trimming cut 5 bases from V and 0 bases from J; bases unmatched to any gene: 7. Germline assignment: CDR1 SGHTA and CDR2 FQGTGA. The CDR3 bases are TGTGCCAGCAGCCGATCCGGGGGGTTCTCCTACAATGAGCAGTTCTTC. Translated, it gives CASSRSGGFSYNEQFF.

CDR3 loop: CASSDPLRHAVNEKLFF. The CDR3 coding sequence is TGTGCCAGCAGTGACCCCCTGCGGCATGCGGTTAATGAAAAACTGTTTTTT. This chain connects TRBV6-1 to TRBJ1-4; D unclear. The V end lost 3 bases, the J end lost 4 bases, and 18 bases lay between the germline ends. This CDR3 comprises 17 residues. Germline CDR1 and CDR2: MNHNS and SASEGT.

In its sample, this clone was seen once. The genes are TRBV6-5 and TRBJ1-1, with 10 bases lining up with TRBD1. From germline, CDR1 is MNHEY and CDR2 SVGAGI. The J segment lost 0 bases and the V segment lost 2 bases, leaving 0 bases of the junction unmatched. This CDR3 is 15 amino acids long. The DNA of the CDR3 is TGTGCCAGCAGTTACGGGACAGGGGTGAACACTGAAGCTTTCTTT. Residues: CASSYGTGVNTEAFF.

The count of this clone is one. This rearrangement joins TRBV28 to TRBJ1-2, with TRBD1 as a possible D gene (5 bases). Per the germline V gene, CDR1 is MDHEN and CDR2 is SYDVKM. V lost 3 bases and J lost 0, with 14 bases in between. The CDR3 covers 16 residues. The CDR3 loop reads CASSFRGIPSNYGYTF. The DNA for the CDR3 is TGTGCCAGCAGTTTTCGGGGGATACCTTCTAACTATGGCTACACCTTC.

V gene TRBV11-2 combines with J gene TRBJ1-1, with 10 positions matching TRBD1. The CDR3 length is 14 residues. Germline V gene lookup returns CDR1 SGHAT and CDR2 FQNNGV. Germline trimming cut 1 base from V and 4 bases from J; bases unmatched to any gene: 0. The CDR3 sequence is CASSLGQGATEAFF. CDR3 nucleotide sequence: TGTGCCAGCAGCTTAGGACAGGGGGCCACTGAAGCTTTCTTT.

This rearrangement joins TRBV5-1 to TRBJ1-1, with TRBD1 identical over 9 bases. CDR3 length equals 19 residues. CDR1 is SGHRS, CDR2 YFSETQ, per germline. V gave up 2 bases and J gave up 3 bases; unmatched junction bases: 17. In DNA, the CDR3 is TGCGCCAGCAGCTTCTACCGGGACAGGGCATCGGCGGTGGACACTGAAGCTTTCTTT. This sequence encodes CASSFYRDRASAVDTEAFF.

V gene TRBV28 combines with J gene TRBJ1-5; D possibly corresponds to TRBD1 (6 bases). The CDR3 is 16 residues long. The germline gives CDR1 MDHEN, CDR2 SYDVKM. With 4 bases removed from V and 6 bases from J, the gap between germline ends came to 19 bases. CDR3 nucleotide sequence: TGTGCCAGCAGTTCAACAGGGAGGGGTATTGGTCAGCCCCAGCATTTT. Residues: CASSSTGRGIGQPQHF.